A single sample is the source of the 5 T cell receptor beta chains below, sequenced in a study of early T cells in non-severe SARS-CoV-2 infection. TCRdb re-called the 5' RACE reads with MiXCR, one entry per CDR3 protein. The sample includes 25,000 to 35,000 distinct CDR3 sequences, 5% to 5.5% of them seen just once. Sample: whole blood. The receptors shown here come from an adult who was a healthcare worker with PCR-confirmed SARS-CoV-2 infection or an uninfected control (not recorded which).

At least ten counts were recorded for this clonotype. Here the CDR3 DNA reads TGTGCCAGCCGGGACTCACTTAACACCGGGGAGCTGTTTTTT. Protein sequence: CASRDSLNTGELFF. The chain couples TRBV7-9 to TRBJ2-2, with TRBD2 as a possible D gene (6 bases). Germline assignment: CDR1 SEHNR and CDR2 FQNEAQ (reference sequence). The CDR3 is 14 residues long. V lost 8 bases and J 2 bases, leaving 12 bases between the germline ends.

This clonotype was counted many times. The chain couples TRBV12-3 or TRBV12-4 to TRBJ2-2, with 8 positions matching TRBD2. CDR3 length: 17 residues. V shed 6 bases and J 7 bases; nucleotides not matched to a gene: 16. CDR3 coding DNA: TGTGCCAGCAGCCCTGCCAGCGGGAGAGGGGCGGGCGGGGAGCTGTTTTTT. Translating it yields CASSPASGRGAGGELFF.

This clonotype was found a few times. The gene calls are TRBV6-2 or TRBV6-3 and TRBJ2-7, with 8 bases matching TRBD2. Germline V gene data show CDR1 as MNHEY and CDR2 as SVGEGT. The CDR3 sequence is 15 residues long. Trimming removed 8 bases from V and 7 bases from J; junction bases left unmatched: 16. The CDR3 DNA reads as TGTGCCAGCGGGGAGTTAGGAGCGGGAGCGGGTGAGCAGTACTTC. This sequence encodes CASGELGAGAGEQYF.

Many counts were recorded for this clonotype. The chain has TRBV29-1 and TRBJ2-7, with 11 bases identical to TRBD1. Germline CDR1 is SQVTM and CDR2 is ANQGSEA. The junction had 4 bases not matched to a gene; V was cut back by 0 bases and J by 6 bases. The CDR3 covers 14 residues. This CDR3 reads CSVEEWDRGSEQYF. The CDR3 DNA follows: TGCAGCGTTGAAGAATGGGACAGGGGGAGCGAGCAGTACTTC.

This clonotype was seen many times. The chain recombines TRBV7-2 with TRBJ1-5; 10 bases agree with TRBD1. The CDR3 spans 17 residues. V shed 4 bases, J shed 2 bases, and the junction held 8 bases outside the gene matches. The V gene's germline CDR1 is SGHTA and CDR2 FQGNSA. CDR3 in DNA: TGTGCCAGCAGCTCCGGGACAGGGGCCGCCGGCAATCAGCCCCAGCATTTT. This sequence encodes CASSSGTGAAGNQPQHF. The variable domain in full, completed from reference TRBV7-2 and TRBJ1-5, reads GAGVSQSPSNKVTEKGKDVELRCDPISGHTALYWYRQSLGQGLEFLIYFQGNSAPDKSGLPSDRFSAERTGGSVSTLTIQRTQQEDSAVYLCASSSGTGAAGNQPQHFGDGTRLSIL.